Here is one TCR beta chain with its context. Data came from immunoSEQ multiplex PCR; TCRdb stores just in-frame clones and leaves some out. Of 200,000 to 300,000 clones in the sample, about three quarters were seen once. This specimen comes from a study of blood T cell repertoires in COVID-19. For the study at large: Acute and convalescent COVID-19 samples came from the United States, Italy and Spain.

The receptor's source is a woman older than 75 with acute or convalescent COVID-19. Sequencing used peripheral blood.

DNA of the CDR3: TGTGCCAGCAGCCCGGGACTAGCGGGGGGTGAGCAGTTCTTC. Translation: CASSPGLAGGEQFF. This sequence joins TRBV7-2 and TRBJ2-1, with 15 bases lining up with TRBD2. CDR1 and CDR2 from the germline V gene are SGHTA and FQGNSA. The V and J ends lost 5 bases and 9 bases, in that order; junction bases with no gene match: 2. The CDR3 extends over 14 amino acids.